The 2 T cell receptor beta chains presented below share a single source sample, sequenced in a study of shared clonotypes between healthy human individuals. The assay was immunoSEQ multiplex PCR, and TCRdb's table has in-frame clones only and misses some. The table records about 380,000 clones, around 96% of them present only once. The sequenced sample consisted of memory CD8+ T cells sorted from blood. Subset in this sample: CD45RO+ cells pooled with CCR7-negative TemRA cells. The receptors derive from a man younger than 40 in good health.

The chain combines TRBV19 with TRBJ1-5; tentative D call: TRBD1 (5 bases). CDR3 size: 19 residues. The germline CDR1 and CDR2 sequences are LNHDA and SQIVND (reference sequence). The ends were cut back, 3 bases at V and 4 bases at J, with 25 bases in the middle. CDR3 sequence: CASSIRKGLTSRGNQPQHF. DNA of the CDR3: TGTGCCAGTAGTATTCGTAAGGGCTTGACTTCACGGGGGAATCAGCCCCAGCATTTT.

Written as DNA, the CDR3 is TGTGCCAGCAGTTTAATCAAAGATCGTAGCAATCAGCCCCAGCATTTT. Protein sequence: CASSLIKDRSNQPQHF. V is TRBV28 and J is TRBJ1-5; D is undetermined. V lost 2 bases and J lost 0, with 11 bases in between. Germline values: CDR1 MDHEN, CDR2 SYDVKM. The CDR3 is 16 amino acids.